The entry below describes one T cell receptor (beta chain). Its antigen is currently unknown. The sample originates from a study of T cell responses to AZD1222 COVID-19 vaccine. Regarding the study as a whole: Spike-specific TCR depth and breadth grew after two AZD1222 doses.

Between the trimmed V and J ends, which lost 0 bases and 5 bases, there was a span of 11 bases. Per the germline V gene, CDR1 is SGHRS and CDR2 is YFSETQ. CDR3 length equals 14 residues. Profiling relied on immunoSEQ multiplex PCR, and the TCRdb table lists in-frame clones only, not all of them. The table shows approximately 220,000 clones, with roughly 91% occurring only once. The V call is TRBV5-1, the J call TRBJ2-5; D tentatively reads TRBD1 or TRBD2 (5 bases each). The sample in question was peripheral blood, obtained on day 0 of MenACWY control vaccination. The receptor comes from an adult in good health. The CDR3 spells CASSLAGTGETQYF. The CDR3 DNA follows: TGCGCCAGCAGCTTGGCCGGGACGGGGGAGACCCAGTACTTC. The full variable domain, with the rest looked up from reference TRBV5-1 and TRBJ2-5, is KAGVTQTPRYLIKTRGQQVTLSCSPISGHRSVSWYQQTPGQGLQFLFEYFSETQRNKGNFPGRFSGRQFSNSRSEMNVSTLELGDSALYLCASSLAGTGETQYFGPGTRLLVL.